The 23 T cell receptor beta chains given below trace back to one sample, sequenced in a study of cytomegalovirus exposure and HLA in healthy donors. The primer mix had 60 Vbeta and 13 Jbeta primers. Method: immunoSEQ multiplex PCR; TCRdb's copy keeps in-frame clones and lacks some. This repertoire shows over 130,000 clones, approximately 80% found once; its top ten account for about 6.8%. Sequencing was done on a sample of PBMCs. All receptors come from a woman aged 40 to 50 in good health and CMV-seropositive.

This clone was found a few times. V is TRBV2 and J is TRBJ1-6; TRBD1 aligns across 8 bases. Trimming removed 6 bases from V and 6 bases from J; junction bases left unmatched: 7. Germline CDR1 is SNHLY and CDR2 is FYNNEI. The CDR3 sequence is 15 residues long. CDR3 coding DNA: TGTGCCAGCAGGCTCGGACAGGGAGGTAATTCACCCCTCCACTTT. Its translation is CASRLGQGGNSPLHF.

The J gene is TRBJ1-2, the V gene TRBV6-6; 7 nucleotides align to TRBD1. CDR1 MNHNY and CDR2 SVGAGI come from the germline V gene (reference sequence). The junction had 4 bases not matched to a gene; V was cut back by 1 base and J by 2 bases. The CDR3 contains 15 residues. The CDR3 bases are TGTGCCAGCAGTTACTGGGCAGGGGGGAACTATGGCTACACCTTC. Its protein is CASSYWAGGNYGYTF.

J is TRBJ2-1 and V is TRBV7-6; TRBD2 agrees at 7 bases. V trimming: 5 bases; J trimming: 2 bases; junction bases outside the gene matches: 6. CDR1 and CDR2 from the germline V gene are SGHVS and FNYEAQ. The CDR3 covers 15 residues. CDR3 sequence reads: CASSRAGTTYNEQFF. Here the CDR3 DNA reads TGTGCCAGCAGCCGAGCGGGAACTACCTACAATGAGCAGTTCTTC.

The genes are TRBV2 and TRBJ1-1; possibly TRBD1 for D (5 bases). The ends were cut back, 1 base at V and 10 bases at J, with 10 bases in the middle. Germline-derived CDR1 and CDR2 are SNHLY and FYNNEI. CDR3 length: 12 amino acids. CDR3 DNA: TGTGCCAGCAGTGAAGGGGGGGTGGTAGCTTTCTTT. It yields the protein CASSEGGVVAFF.

CDR3 in DNA: TGTGCCAGCGGGGGGGGCGGAGCAAACCAAGAGACCCAGTACTTC. It specifies CASGGGGANQETQYF. The rearrangement links TRBV5-4 to TRBJ2-5; weak D call: TRBD2 (7 bases). Germline lookup yields CDR1 SGHNT and CDR2 YYREEE (reference sequence). The CDR3 runs 15 residues. Deletions cut 7 bases from V and 0 bases from J, with 16 bases between. The complete variable domain, with remaining parts taken from reference TRBV5-4 and TRBJ2-5, reads ETGVTQSPTHLIKTRGQQVTLRCSSQSGHNTVSWYQQALGQGPQFIFQYYREEENGRGNFPPRFSGLQFPNYSSELNVNALELDDSALYLCASGGGGANQETQYFGPGTRLLVL.

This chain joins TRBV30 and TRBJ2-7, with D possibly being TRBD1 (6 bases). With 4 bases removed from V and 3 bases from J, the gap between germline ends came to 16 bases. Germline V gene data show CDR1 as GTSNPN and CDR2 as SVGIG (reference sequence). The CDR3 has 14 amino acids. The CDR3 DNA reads TGTGCCTGGATGTCAGGACAGTTCGGCTACGAGCAGTACTTC. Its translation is CAWMSGQFGYEQYF.

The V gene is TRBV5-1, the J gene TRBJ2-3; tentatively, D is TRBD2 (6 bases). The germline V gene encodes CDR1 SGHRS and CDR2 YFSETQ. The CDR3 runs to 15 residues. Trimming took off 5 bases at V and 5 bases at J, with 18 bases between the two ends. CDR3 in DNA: TGCGCCAGCAGTCTGGCGGGAAGGGGAGGAGATACGCAGTATTTT. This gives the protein CASSLAGRGGDTQYF.

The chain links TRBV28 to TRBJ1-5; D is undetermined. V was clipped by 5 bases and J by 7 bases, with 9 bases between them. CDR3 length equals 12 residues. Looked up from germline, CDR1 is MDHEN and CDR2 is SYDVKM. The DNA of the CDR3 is TGTGCCAGCAGTCTCGAAAGCCAGCCCCAGCATTTT. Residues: CASSLESQPQHF.

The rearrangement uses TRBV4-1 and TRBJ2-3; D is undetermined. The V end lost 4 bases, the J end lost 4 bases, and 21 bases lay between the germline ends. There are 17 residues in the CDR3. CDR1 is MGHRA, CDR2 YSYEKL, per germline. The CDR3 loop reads CASSPKDRKAVADTQYF. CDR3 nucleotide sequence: TGCGCCAGCAGCCCCAAGGATAGGAAGGCGGTGGCAGATACGCAGTATTTT.

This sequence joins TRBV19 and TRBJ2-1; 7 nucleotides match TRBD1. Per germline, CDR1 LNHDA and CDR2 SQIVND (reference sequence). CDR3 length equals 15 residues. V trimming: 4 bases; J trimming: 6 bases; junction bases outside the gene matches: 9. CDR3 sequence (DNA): TGTGCCAGTAGTAGGGGGACAGCTGATACCAATGAGCAGTTCTTC. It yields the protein CASSRGTADTNEQFF.

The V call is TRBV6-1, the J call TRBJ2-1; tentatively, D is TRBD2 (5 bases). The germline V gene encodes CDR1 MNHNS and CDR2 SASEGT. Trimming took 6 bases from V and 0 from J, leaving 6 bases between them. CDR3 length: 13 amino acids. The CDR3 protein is CASRDFSYNEQFF. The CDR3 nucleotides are TGTGCCAGCAGGGACTTCTCCTACAATGAGCAGTTCTTC.

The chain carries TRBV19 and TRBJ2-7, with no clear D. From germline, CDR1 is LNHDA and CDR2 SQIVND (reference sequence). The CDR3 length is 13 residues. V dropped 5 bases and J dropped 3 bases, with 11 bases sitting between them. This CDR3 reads CASSLTLGYEQYF. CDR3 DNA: TGTGCCAGTAGTCTCACGCTCGGCTACGAGCAGTACTTC.

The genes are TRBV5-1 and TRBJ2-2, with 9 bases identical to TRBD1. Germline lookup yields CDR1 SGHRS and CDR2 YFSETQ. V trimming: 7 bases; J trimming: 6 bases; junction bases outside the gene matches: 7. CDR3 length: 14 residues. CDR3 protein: CASRGQGSSGELFF. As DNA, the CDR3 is TGCGCCAGCCGTGGACAGGGGTCGTCCGGGGAGCTGTTTTTT.

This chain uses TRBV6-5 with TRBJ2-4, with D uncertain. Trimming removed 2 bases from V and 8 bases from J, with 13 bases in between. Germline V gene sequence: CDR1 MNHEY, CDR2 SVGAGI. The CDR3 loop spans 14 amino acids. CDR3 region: CASSYGSAEDIQYF. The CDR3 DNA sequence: TGTGCCAGCAGTTACGGGTCCGCAGAGGACATTCAGTACTTC.

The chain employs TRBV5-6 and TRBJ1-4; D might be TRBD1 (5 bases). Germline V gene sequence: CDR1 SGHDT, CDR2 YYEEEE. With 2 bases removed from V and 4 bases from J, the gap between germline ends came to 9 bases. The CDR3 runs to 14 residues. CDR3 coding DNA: TGTGCCAGCAGCTTCGGGACTAATAATGAAAAACTGTTTTTT. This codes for CASSFGTNNEKLFF.

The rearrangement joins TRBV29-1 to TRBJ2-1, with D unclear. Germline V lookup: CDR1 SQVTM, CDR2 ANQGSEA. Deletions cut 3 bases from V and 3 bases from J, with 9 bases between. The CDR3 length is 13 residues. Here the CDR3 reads CSVDATGYNEQFF. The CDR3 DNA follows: TGCAGCGTTGACGCGACGGGCTACAATGAGCAGTTCTTC.

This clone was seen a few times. The CDR3 loop reads CASSHGGSLAYNEQFF. The DNA for the CDR3 is TGTGCCAGCAGCCATGGGGGGAGCCTTGCCTACAATGAGCAGTTCTTC. The chain has TRBV7-3 and TRBJ2-1, with D possibly matching TRBD2 (6 bases). Germline loops: CDR1 SGHTA, CDR2 FQGTGA. Trimming removed 5 bases at V and 2 bases at J, with 16 bases between. The CDR3 totals 16 residues.

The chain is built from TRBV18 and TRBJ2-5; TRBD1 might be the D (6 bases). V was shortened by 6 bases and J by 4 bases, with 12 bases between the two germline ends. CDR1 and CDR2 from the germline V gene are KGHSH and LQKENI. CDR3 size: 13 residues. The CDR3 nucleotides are TGTGCCAGCTCCCCCAGGGGTGTAGAGACCCAGTACTTC. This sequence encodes CASSPRGVETQYF. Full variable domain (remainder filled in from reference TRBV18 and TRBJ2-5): NAGVMQNPRHLVRRRGQEARLRCSPMKGHSHVYWYRQLPEEGLKFMVYLQKENIIDESGMPKERFSAEFPKEGPSILRIQQVVRGDSAAYFCASSPRGVETQYFGPGTRLLVL.

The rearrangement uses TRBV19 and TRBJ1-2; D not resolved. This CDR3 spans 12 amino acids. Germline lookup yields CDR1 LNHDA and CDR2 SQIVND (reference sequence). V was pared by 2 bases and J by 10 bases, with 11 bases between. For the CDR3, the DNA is TGTGCCAGTAGTATACTACGTGGTTTCTACACCTTC. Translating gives CASSILRGFYTF.

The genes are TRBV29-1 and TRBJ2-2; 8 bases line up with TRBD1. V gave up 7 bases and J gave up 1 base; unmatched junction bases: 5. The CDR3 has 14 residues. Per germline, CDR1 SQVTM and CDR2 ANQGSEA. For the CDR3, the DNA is TGCAGCGCCGACAGGGGAGGGAACACCGGGGAGCTGTTTTTT. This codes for CSADRGGNTGELFF.

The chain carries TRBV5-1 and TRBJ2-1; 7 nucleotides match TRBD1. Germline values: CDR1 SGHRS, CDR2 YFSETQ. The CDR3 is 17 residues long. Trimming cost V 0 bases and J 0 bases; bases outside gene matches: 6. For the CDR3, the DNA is TGCGCCAGCAGCTTGGGTTACAGGGGCTACTCCTACAATGAGCAGTTCTTC. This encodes CASSLGYRGYSYNEQFF.

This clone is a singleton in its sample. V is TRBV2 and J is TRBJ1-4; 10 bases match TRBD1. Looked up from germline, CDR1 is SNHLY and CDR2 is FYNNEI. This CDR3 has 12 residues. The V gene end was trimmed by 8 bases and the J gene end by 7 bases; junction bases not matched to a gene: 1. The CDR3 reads CASRDRGEKLFF. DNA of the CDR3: TGTGCCAGCCGGGACAGGGGTGAAAAACTGTTTTTT.

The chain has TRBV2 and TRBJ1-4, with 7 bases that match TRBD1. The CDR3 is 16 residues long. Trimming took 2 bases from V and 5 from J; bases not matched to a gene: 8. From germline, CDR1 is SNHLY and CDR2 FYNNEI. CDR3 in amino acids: CASSERNRGPNEKLFF. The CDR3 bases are TGTGCCAGCAGTGAAAGAAACAGGGGTCCCAATGAAAAACTGTTTTTT.